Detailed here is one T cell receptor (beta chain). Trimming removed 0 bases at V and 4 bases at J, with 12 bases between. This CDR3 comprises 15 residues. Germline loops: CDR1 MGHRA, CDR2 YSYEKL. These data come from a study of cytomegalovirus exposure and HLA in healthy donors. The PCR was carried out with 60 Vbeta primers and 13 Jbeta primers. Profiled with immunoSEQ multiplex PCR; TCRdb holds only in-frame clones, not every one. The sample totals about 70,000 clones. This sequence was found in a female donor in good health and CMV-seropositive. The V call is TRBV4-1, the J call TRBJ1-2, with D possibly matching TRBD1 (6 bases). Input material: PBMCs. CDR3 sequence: CASSQDPWGPYGYTF. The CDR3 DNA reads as TGCGCCAGCAGCCAAGACCCCTGGGGGCCCTATGGCTACACCTTC.